This entry is about one TCR beta chain. The antigen this receptor binds is unknown. It has no much larger one-base neighbor in the sample; base qualities were not kept. These data are taken from a study of blood T cell repertoires in COVID-19 (dated by TCRdb to the early 2020s). Notes on the research overall: The collaborator samples originated in the United States, Italy and Spain and spanned the acute and convalescent phases of COVID-19. The prospective study material was composed of cDNA or gDNA derived from T cells, B-cell-depleted T cells, or PBMCs. Deeply sampled blood TCRbeta repertoires from subjects exposed to, actively infected with, or recovered from COVID-19 were included in the dataset. A freely available public database, intended as a resource for researchers studying the immune response to SARS-CoV-2, is where the repertoires were released. Samples were obtained from the ongoing ImmuneRACE study (first 160 participants) and from over a thousand subjects provided by 6 global collaborators. Sample metadata almost always included a de-identified subject ID, COVID-19 status, age in years and sex. Where HLA class I and class II types were available, the types were taken from metadata supplied by the sample provider, not from assay-based typing. General findings and caveats noted by the study authors: How much clinical and demographic metadata was included differed by source and by participant, and the metadata was provided uncurated.

The trim is 4 bases for V and 0 bases for J, with a gap of 12 bases between the germline ends. In the germline V gene, CDR1 corresponds to MDHEN and CDR2 to SYDVKM. The CDR3 numbers 15 residues from cysteine through phenylalanine. The kept DNA is CDR3 alone, 45 bases in frame from the first base. TCRbeta CDR3 regions were amplified from genomic DNA using the immunoSEQ Assay, a bias-controlled multiplex PCR. Under the source paper's analysis protocol: The number of nucleated cells in each sample was estimated by amplification of reference gene primers within the assay. To quantify the absolute abundance of each unique TCRbeta CDR3 rearrangement, sequence reads were collapsed and filtered. Productive Simpson clonality was computed per sample as the square root of Simpson's diversity index over productive rearrangements. TCRdb limited this immuneACCESS table to in-frame rearrangements with V and J called. A share of clones is missing; checked studies link under half to unresolved V genes, and the rest is unexplained. V and J calls and clone size follow that table, whereas D and trimming were derived from the DNA. In all, the sample holds about 68,000 clones, and around 91% of those were seen once. The leading ten clones occupy approximately 0.57% of the sample.

One collaborating source in Seattle enrolled patients during active infection and followed them longitudinally through the course of disease. Each collaborating institution followed its own protocols to collect whole blood in K2EDTA tubes. For TCRbeta analysis, collaborators shipped samples in one of three forms: frozen whole blood, isolated PBMCs, or DNA extracted from either of those sample types. The sequence was obtained from a man aged 45-65 years with COVID-19, enrolled during active disease. The chain was built from TRBV28 and TRBJ1-2; perhaps TRBD1 is the D gene, with 5 bases matching. The specimen sequenced was peripheral blood. The nucleotides read TGTGCCAGCAGTTCAGTAAACAGGCCTAACTATGGCTACACCTTC. The resulting protein is CASSSVNRPNYGYTF.